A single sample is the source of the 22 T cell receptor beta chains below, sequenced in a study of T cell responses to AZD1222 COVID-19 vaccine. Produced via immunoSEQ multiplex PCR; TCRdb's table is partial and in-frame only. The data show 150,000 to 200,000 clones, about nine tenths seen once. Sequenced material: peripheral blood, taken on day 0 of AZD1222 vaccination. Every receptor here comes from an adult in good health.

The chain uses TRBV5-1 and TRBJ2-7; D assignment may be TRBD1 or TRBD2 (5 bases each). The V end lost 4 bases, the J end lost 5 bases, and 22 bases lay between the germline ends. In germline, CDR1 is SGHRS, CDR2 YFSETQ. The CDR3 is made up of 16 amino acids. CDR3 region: CASSPDTGSPGNEQYF. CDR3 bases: TGCGCCAGCAGCCCGGACACAGGCAGCCCGGGGAACGAGCAGTACTTC.

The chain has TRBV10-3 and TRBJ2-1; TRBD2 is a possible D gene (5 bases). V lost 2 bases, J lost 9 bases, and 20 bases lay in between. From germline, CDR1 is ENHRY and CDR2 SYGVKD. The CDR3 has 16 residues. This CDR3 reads CAISENPGLASPEQFF. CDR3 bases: TGTGCCATCAGTGAGAACCCCGGACTGGCTTCTCCTGAGCAGTTCTTC.

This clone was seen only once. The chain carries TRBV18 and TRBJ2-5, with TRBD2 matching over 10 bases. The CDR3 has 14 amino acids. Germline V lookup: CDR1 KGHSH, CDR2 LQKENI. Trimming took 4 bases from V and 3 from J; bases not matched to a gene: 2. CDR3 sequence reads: CASSHSGRKETQYF. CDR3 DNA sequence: TGTGCCAGCTCACATAGCGGGAGGAAAGAGACCCAGTACTTC.

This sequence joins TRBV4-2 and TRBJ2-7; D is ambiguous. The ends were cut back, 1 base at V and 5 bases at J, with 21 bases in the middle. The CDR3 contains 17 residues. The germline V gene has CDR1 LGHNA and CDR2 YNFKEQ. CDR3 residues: CASSQVLEGAPSDEQYF. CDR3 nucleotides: TGTGCCAGCAGCCAAGTTCTTGAAGGCGCCCCCTCGGACGAGCAGTACTTC.

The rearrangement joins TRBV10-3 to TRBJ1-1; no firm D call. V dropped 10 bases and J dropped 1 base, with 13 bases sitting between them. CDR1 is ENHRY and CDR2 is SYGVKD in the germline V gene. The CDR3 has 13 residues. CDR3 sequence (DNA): TGTGCCAACCGGGAGGCCCAGAACACTGAAGCTTTCTTT. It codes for CANREAQNTEAFF.

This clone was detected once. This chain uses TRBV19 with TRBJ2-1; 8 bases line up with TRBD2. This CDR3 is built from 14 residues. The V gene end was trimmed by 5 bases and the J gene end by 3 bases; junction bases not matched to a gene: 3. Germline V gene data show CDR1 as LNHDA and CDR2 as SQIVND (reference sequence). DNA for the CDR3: TGTGCCAGTAGTTCCGGGACTAGCTACAATGAGCAGTTCTTC. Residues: CASSSGTSYNEQFF.

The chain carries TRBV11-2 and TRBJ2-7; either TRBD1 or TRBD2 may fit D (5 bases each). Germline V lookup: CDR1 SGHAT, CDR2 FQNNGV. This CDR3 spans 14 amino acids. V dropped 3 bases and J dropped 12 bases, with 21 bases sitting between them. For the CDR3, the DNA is TGTGCCAGCAGCTTCTCTTCGGGGACCTCATGGAGGTACTTC. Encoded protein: CASSFSSGTSWRYF.

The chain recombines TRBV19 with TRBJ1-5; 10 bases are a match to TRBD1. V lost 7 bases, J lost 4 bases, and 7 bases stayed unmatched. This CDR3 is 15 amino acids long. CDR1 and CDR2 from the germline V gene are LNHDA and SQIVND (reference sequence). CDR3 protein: CASNKGQGRNQPQHF. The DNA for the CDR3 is TGTGCCAGTAATAAGGGACAGGGGAGAAATCAGCCCCAGCATTTT.

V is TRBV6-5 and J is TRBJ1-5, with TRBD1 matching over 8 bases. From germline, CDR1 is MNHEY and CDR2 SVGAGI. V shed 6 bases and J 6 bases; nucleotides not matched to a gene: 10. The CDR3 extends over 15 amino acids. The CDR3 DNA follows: TGTGCCAGCAGCCCCAGACAGGGGACCCTTCAGCCCCAGCATTTT. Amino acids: CASSPRQGTLQPQHF.

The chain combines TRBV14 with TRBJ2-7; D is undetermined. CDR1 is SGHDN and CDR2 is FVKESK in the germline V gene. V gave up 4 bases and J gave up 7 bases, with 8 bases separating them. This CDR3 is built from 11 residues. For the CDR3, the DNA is TGTGCCAGCAGCCTCGGCCAAGAGCAGTACTTC. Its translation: CASSLGQEQYF.

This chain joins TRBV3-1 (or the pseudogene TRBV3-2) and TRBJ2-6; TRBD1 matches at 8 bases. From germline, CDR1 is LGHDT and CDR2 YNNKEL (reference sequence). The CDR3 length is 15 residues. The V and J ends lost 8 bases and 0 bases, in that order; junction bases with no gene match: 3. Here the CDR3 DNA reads TGTGCCAGCGCAACAGGGGGCTCTGGGGCCAACGTCCTGACTTTC. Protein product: CASATGGSGANVLTF.

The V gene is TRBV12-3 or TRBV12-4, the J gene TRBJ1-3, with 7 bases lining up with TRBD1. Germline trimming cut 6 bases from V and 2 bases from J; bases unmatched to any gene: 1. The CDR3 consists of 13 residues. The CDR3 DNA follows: TGTGCCAGCAGGACAGGGACTGGAAACACCATATATTTT. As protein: CASRTGTGNTIYF.

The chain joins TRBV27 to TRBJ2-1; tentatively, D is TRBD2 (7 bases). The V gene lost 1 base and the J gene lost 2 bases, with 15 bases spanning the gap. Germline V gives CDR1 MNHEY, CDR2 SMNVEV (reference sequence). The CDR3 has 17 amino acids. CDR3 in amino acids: CASSLYRTRGAYNEQFF. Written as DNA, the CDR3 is TGTGCCAGCAGTTTATATAGGACTAGGGGGGCCTACAATGAGCAGTTCTTC.

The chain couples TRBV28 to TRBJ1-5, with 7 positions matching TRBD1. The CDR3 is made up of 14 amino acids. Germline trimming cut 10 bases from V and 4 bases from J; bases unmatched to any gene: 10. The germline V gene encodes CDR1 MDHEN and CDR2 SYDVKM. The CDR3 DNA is TGTGCCACCCGAGACAGGGTCGGGAATCAGCCCCAGCATTTT. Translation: CATRDRVGNQPQHF.

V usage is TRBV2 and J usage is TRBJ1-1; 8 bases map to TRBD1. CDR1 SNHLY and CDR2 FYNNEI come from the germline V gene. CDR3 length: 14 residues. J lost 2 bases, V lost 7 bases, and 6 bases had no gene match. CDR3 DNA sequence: TGTGCCAGCAAACTGGGACAGGTTAACACTGAAGCTTTCTTT. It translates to CASKLGQVNTEAFF.

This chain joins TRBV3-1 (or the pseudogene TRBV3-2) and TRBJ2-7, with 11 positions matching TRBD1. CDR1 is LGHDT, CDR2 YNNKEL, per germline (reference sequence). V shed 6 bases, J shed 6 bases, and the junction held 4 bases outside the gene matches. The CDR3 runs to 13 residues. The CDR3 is CASSPGTGGEQYF. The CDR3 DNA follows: TGTGCCAGCAGTCCCGGGACAGGGGGCGAGCAGTACTTC.

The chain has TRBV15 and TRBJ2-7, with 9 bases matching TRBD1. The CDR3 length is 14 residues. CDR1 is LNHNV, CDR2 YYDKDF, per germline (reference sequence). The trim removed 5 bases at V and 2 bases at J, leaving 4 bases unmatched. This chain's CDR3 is CATSYGQGPYEQYF. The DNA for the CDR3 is TGTGCCACCAGCTACGGACAGGGGCCCTACGAGCAGTACTTC. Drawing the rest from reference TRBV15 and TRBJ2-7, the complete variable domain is DAMVIQNPRYQVTQFGKPVTLSCSQTLNHNVMYWYQQKSSQAPKLLFHYYDKDFNNEADTPDNFQSRRPNTSFCFLDIRSPGLGDTAMYLCATSYGQGPYEQYFGPGTRLTVT.

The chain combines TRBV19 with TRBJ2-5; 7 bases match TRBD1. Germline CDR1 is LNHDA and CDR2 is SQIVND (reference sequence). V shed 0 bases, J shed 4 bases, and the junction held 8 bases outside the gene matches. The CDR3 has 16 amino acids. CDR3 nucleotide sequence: TGTGCCAGTAGTATAGAGACAGGGACAGTCAGAGAGACCCAGTACTTC. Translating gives CASSIETGTVRETQYF.

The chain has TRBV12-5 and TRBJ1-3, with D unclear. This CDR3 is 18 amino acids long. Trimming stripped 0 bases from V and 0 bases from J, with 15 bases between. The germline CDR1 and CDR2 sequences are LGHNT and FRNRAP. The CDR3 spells CASGLVLDRDLSGNTIYF. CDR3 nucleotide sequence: TGTGCTAGTGGTTTGGTACTCGATAGGGATCTCTCTGGAAACACCATATATTTT.

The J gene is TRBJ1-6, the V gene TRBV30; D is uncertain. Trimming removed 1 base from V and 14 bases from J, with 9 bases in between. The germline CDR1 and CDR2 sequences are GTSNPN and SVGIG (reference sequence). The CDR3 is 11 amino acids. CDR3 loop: CAWSASSSLHF. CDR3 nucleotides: TGTGCCTGGAGTGCCTCTTCTTCCCTCCACTTT.

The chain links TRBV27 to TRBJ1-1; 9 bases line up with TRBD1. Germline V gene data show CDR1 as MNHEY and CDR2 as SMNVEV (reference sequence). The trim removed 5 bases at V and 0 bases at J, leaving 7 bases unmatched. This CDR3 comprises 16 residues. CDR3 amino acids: CASSRMTGGLNTEAFF. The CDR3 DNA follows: TGTGCCAGCAGTCGAATGACAGGGGGATTGAACACTGAAGCTTTCTTT.

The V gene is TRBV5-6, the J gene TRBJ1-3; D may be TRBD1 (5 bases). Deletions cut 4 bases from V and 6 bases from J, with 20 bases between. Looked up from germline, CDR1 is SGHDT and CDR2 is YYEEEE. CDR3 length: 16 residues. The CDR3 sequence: CASSPRGSGLSNTIYF. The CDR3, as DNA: TGTGCCAGCAGCCCCCGCGGCTCAGGGCTTTCAAACACCATATATTTT.